This T cell receptor (beta chain) is drawn from a study of blood T cells in healthy people across ages. Study-wide results and caveats: Diversity of TCR beta per million T cells declined in a roughly linear way with age. Long-lived donors had more naive CD4+ cells and higher diversity than aged donors.

In regard to this clonotype: Its antigen is as yet unknown.

V gave up 0 bases and J gave up 5 bases; unmatched junction bases: 8. Germline V gives CDR1 MNHEY, CDR2 SVGEGT. The CDR3 contains 17 residues. Alongside a J-beta primer mix, a sample-barcoded 5' primer served in a second PCR lasting about 7 to 12 cycles. Individual samples furnished no less than 2.5 million CDR3-containing paired-end reads apiece. TCRdb passed the 5' RACE reads through MiXCR, listing each CDR3 protein once. Among some 1 million distinct CDR3 sequences, less than 50% were seen once, and the ten largest hold approximately 17%. The receptor's source is a woman aged 60 to 75 in good health. Sequencing was performed on blood. V is TRBV6-2 or TRBV6-3 and J is TRBJ2-1; 9 bases agree with TRBD1. In nucleotides, the CDR3 is TGTGCCAGCAGTTACTCCTCCGGGACAGGGCCCCACAATGAGCAGTTCTTC. This gives the protein CASSYSSGTGPHNEQFF.